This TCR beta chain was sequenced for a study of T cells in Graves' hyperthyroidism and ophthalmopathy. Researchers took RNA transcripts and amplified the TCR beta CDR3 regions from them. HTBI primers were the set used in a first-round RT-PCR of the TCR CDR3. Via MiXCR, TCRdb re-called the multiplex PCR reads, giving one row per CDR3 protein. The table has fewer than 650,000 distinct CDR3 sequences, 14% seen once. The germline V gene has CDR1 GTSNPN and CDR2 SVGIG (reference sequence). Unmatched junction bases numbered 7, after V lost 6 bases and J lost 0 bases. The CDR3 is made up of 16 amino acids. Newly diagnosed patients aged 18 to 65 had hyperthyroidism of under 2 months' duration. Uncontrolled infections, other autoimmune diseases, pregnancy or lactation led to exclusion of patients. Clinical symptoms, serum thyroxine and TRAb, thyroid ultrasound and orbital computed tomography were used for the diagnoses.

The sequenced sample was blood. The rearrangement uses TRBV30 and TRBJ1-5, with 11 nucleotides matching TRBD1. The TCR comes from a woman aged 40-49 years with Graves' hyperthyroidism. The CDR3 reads CACTGTGGFSNQPQHF. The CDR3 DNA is TGTGCCTGCACCGGGACAGGGGGGTTTAGCAATCAGCCCCAGCATTTT. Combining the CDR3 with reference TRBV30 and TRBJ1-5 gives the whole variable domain SQTIHQWPATLVQPVGSPLSLECTVEGTSNPNLYWYRQAAGRGLQLLFYSVGIGQISSEVPQNLSASRPQDRQFILSSKKLLLSDSGFYLCACTGTGGFSNQPQHFGDGTRLSIL.